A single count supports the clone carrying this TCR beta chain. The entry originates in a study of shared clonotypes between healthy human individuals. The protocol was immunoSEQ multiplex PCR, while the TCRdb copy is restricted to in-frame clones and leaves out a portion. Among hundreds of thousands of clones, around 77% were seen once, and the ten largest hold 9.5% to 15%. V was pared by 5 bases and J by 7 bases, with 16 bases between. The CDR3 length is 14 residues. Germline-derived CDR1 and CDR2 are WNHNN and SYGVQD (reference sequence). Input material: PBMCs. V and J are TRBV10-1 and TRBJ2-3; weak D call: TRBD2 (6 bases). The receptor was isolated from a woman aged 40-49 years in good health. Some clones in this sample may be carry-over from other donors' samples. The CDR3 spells CASSSRGGGHTQYF. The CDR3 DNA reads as TGCGCCAGCAGTTCAAGGGGAGGAGGCCATACGCAGTATTTT.